The subject of this entry is one T cell receptor beta chain. The target antigen is unknown. V lost 3 bases and J lost 4, with 6 bases in between. The CDR3 has 12 residues. Looked up from germline, CDR1 is SGHTA and CDR2 is FQGNSA. Study-wide results and limits: Tumor memory CD4+ T cell TCR gene usage was found to cluster with blood and lymph node memory CD4+ cells and with lymph node naive CD4+ cells.

MiXCR, applied by TCRdb to the 5' RACE reads, yields one record per CDR3 protein. The profile covers around 43,000 distinct CDR3 sequences, with approximately 19% appearing a single time and 2.5% to 3.5% taken by the ten largest. The sequenced sample consisted of naive CD4+ T cells sorted from a lymph node. Sample subset: naive CD4+ T cells, CD4+CD45RA+CD25-. The gene calls are TRBV7-2 and TRBJ1-2; D call uncertain. This receptor was identified in a female donor with breast cancer. Here the CDR3 DNA reads TGTGCCAGCAGCTTGGAGAGCTATGGCTACACCTTC. Translated, it gives CASSLESYGYTF.